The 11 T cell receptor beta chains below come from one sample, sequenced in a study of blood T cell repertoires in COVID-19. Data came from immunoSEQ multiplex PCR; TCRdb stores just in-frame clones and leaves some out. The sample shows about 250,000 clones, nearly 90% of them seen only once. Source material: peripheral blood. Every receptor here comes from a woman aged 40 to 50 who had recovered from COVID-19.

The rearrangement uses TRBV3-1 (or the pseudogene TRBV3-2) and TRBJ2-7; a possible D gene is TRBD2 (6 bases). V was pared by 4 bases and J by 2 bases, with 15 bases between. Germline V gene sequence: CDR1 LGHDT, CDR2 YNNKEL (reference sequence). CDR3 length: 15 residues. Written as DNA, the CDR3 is TGTGCCAGCAGCCGAGGGAGGACGGGAGCCTACGAGCAGTACTTC. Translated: CASSRGRTGAYEQYF.

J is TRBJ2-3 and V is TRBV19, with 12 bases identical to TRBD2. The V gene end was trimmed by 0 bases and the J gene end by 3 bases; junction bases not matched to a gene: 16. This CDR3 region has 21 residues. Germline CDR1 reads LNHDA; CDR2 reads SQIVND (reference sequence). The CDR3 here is CASSIDPRRTSGTRGTDTQYF. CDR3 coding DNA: TGTGCCAGTAGTATAGACCCTCGACGGACTAGCGGGACAAGGGGGACAGATACGCAGTATTTT.

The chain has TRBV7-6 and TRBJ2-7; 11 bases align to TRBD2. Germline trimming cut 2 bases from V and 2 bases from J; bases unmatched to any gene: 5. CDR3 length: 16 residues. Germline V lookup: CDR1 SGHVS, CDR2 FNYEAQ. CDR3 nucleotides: TGTGCCAGCAGCTTATCCACTAGCGGGGGACCCTACGAGCAGTACTTC. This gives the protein CASSLSTSGGPYEQYF.

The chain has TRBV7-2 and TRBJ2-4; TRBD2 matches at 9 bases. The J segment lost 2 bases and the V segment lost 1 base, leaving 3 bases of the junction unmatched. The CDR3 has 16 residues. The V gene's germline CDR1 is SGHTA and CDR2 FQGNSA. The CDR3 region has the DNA TGTGCCAGCAGCTTAGATCTAGCGGGGACCAAAAACATTCAGTACTTC. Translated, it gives CASSLDLAGTKNIQYF. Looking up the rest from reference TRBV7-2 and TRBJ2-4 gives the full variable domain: GAGVSQSPSNKVTEKGKDVELRCDPISGHTALYWYRQSLGQGLEFLIYFQGNSAPDKSGLPSDRFSAERTGGSVSTLTIQRTQQEDSAVYLCASSLDLAGTKNIQYFGAGTRLSVL.

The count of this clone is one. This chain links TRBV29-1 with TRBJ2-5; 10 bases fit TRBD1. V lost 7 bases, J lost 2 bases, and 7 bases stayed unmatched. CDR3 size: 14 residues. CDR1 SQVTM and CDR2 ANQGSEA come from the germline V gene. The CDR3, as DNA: TGCAGCGGAAGGTGGGACAGGGGACAAGAGACCCAGTACTTC. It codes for CSGRWDRGQETQYF.

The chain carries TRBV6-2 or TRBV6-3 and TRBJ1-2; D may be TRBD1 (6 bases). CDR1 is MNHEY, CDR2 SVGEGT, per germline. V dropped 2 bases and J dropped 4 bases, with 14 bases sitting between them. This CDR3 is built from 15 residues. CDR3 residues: CASSYRDTNAYGYTF. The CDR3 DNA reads TGTGCCAGCAGTTACCGGGACACTAACGCCTATGGCTACACCTTC.

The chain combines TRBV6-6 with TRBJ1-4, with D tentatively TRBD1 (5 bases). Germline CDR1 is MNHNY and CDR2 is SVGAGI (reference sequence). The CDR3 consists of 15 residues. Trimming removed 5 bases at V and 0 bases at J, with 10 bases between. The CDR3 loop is CASSLRGPTNEKLFF. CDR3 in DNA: TGTGCCAGCAGTCTGCGGGGACCAACTAATGAAAAACTGTTTTTT.

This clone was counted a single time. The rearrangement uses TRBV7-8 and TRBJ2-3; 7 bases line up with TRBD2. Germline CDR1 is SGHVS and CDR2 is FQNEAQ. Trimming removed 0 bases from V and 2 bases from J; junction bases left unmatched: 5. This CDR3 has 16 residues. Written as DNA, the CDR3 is TGTGCCAGCAGCTTAGCTAAGCGGGGTATCACAGATACGCAGTATTTT. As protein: CASSLAKRGITDTQYF.

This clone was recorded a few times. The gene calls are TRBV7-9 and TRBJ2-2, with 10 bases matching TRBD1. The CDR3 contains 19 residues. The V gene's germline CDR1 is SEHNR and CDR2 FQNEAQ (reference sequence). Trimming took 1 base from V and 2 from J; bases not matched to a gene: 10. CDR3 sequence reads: CASSLGSWDRGHNTGELFF. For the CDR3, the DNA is TGTGCCAGCAGCTTAGGGAGTTGGGACAGGGGACACAACACCGGGGAGCTGTTTTTT.

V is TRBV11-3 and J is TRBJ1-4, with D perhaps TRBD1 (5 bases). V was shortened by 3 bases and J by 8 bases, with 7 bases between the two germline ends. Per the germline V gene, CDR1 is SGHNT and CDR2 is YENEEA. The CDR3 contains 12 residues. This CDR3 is CASSLRGEKLFF. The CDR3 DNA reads TGTGCCAGCAGCTTGCGGGGGGAAAAACTGTTTTTT.

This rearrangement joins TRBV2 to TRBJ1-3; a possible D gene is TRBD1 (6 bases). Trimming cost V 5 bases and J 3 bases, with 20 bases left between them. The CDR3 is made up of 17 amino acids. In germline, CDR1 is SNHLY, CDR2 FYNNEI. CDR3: CASSSLAGGVNGNTIYF. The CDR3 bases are TGTGCCAGCAGTAGCTTGGCGGGGGGCGTAAATGGAAACACCATATATTTT.